These T cell receptor beta chains were read from a single sample in a study of T-cell reconstitution after alpha-beta-depleted transplantation in children. TCRdb re-called the PCR reads with MiXCR, one entry per CDR3 protein. The profile shows 480,000 or so distinct CDR3 sequences, roughly a tenth of them singletons. Sample: PBMCs, taken before TCRalphabeta/CD19-depleted stem cell transplant. These receptors were collected from a child aged 2 to 15 with inherited bone marrow failure, due to receive a stem cell transplant. The CDR3 runs from the conserved cysteine through the conserved F or W. Fields, in order: D gene, J gene, V gene, CDR3 protein. D genes are given only for firm matches.

>-|TRBJ1-1|TRBV6-6
CASSYAGWGEAFF
>TRBD1|TRBJ1-1|TRBV27
CASRLRGRDTEAFF
>-|TRBJ2-1|TRBV20-1
CSATDRVGLLDNEQFF
>-|TRBJ1-1|TRBV19
CASSILTRGDTEAFF
>TRBD2|TRBJ2-1|TRBV27
CASSLSSRLAGVRDNEQFF
>-|TRBJ2-4|TRBV29-1
CSVVGTRGNIQYF
>TRBD2|TRBJ2-1|TRBV12-3/TRBV12-4
CASSVAGGPDEQFF
>-|TRBJ2-1|TRBV28
CASSLWDFRSYNEQFF
>-|TRBJ2-6|TRBV5-1
CASSLGRSSGANVLTF
>TRBD2|TRBJ2-5|TRBV28
CASSLFGSSGHKQETQYF
>-|TRBJ1-5|TRBV20-1
CSATKPDLGDSNQPQHF
>-|TRBJ2-7|TRBV20-1
CSARFKTSYEQYF
>-|TRBJ2-1|TRBV6-5
CASSYAKGRYLFNEQFF
>TRBD1|TRBJ1-1|TRBV20-1
CSAQGGIGEATEAFF
>TRBD2|TRBJ2-1|TRBV11-2
CASSGPGGSYNEQFF
>TRBD1|TRBJ1-1|TRBV28
CASSFGDRAAKGSGTEAFF
>TRBD2|TRBJ2-3|TRBV10-3
CAISESLGTSGRSDTQYF
>TRBD1|TRBJ1-2|TRBV20-1
CSARGTGSNYGYTF
>TRBD1|TRBJ2-3|TRBV6-5
CASSPGQGRTDTQYF
>-|TRBJ1-1|TRBV5-1
CASSTGRSEAFF
>-|TRBJ1-1|TRBV4-2
CASSQGPRQTNTEAFF
>-|TRBJ1-6|TRBV6-1
CASSRREHAYNSPLHF
>-|TRBJ2-3|TRBV30
CAWSRGTTDTQYF
>-|TRBJ2-3|TRBV29-1
CSVEEQEDTQYF
>-|TRBJ1-2|TRBV10-3
CAISESNWNYGYTF
>-|TRBJ1-1|TRBV20-1
CSASYQVNTEAFF
>TRBD2|TRBJ2-1|TRBV9
CASSLGLADNEQFF
>-|TRBJ2-5|TRBV7-2
CASSSNLGLEETQYF
>TRBD1|TRBJ2-1|TRBV29-1
CSVEVGQGHNEQFF
>-|TRBJ2-1|TRBV27
CASSLSRLHNEQFF
>-|TRBJ1-1|TRBV18
CASSPAYEAFF
>TRBD1|TRBJ2-3|TRBV12-3/TRBV12-4
CASSPQGQLNTDTQYF
>-|TRBJ2-7|TRBV7-6
CASSVVLRGEQYF
>-|TRBJ2-7|TRBV5-1
CASSLLEQYF
>TRBD1|TRBJ2-3|TRBV20-1
CSAPTGSTDTQYF
>-|TRBJ1-2|TRBV14
CASSHFEGPNYGYTF
>-|TRBJ2-1|TRBV19
CASSPLAGATQQFF
>-|TRBJ2-3|TRBV15
CATSRADTDTQYF
>-|TRBJ2-1|TRBV15
CATGLASYNEQFF
>-|TRBJ1-1|TRBV29-1
CSAATGRDTEAFF
>-|TRBJ2-3|TRBV5-4
CASSPPGVDTQYF
>-|TRBJ1-3|TRBV9
CASSVGHIPFGNTIYF
>TRBD2|TRBJ2-1|TRBV11-2
CASSTRGTSGRYNEQFF
>TRBD2|TRBJ2-1|TRBV24-1
CATSDSGGGAYNEQFF
>TRBD1|TRBJ1-2|TRBV7-2
CASSRTGVYGYTF
>-|TRBJ1-1|TRBV6-5
CASSYLPPNTEAFF
>-|TRBJ1-5|TRBV21-1
CASSKGPRGGGNQPQHF
>-|TRBJ2-7|TRBV20-1
CSAVDFSSYEQYF
>-|TRBJ2-2|TRBV2
CASSEWTSGRQGGGELFF
>-|TRBJ1-4|TRBV7-8
CASSLGKAVNEKLFF
>-|TRBJ2-7|TRBV3-1
CASSQDPGPLGEQYF
>TRBD2|TRBJ2-1|TRBV20-1
CSALGPSGSRNEQFF
>-|TRBJ2-2|TRBV4-3
CASSQDLANGNTGELFF